This T cell receptor beta chain was recorded in a study of blood T cell repertoires in COVID-19. The wider study: The cDNA or gDNA used as material had been derived from T cells, B-cell-depleted T cells, or PBMCs.

Repertoires were generated with immunoSEQ multiplex PCR, while TCRdb's copy carries only in-frame clones and drops some. The repertoire consists of some 260,000 clones, with under 90% occurring once and the leading ten covering roughly 3.1%. The CDR3 spans 18 residues. V dropped 6 bases and J dropped 7; count of bases not matched to a gene: 12. Germline V gives CDR1 MDHEN, CDR2 SYDVKM. Sequenced input: peripheral blood. The chain carries TRBV28 and TRBJ2-1; 16 bases are shared with TRBD2. The origin of this receptor is a woman aged 18-30 years with acute or convalescent COVID-19. The DNA for the CDR3 is TGTGCCAGCAGAATACAATCCGGGACTAGCGGGAGGGGGAATGAGCAGTTCTTC. This codes for CASRIQSGTSGRGNEQFF.